The 14 T cell receptor beta chains reported below all come from one sample, sequenced in a study of OX40 agonist ivuxolimab in advanced cancers. Here immunoSEQ multiplex PCR was the method, and the copy in TCRdb shows in-frame clones only, minus some. The sample has fewer than 80,000 clones; approximately 88% are singletons. Sequencing was performed on CD4+ or CD8+ T cells sorted from blood, taken in a trial of the OX40 agonist ivuxolimab. These receptors originate from an adult with an advanced solid tumor such as melanoma, head and neck, liver or kidney cancer.

In its sample, this clone was seen once. The chain employs TRBV10-1 and TRBJ2-5; D ambiguous. This CDR3 has 12 amino acids. Germline V gene sequence: CDR1 WNHNN, CDR2 SYGVQD (reference sequence). The ends were cut back, 0 bases at V and 5 bases at J, with 4 bases in the middle. CDR3 loop: CASSESGETQYF. CDR3 sequence (DNA): TGCGCCAGCAGTGAGTCGGGGGAGACCCAGTACTTC.

The chain links TRBV28 to TRBJ2-5, with a tentative D call TRBD2 (5 bases). The CDR3 totals 16 residues. CDR1 MDHEN and CDR2 SYDVKM come from the germline V gene. The V end was cut by 5 bases, the J end by 2 bases, with 18 bases between. Here the CDR3 reads CASSPLYGMGQETQYF. CDR3 nucleotides: TGTGCCAGCAGTCCTCTGTACGGGATGGGGCAAGAGACCCAGTACTTC.

The CDR3 DNA follows: TGTGCCAGCGGCCTGGCGGGGGCTGAGGGCTACACCTTC. The encoded protein is CASGLAGAEGYTF. The genes are TRBV28 and TRBJ1-2; D possibly corresponds to TRBD1 (6 bases). Germline V gene lookup returns CDR1 MDHEN and CDR2 SYDVKM. CDR3 size: 13 residues. The V end lost 8 bases, the J end lost 8 bases, and 18 bases lay between the germline ends.

The J gene is TRBJ2-1, the V gene TRBV18; no firm D call. Germline-derived CDR1 and CDR2 are KGHSH and LQKENI. CDR3 size: 15 residues. Between the trimmed V and J ends, which lost 5 bases and 0 bases, there was a span of 11 bases. CDR3 sequence: CASSISGNSYNEQFF. The CDR3 region has the DNA TGTGCCAGCTCAATTAGTGGGAACTCCTACAATGAGCAGTTCTTC.

The chain joins TRBV5-5 to TRBJ2-3; 8 nucleotides align to TRBD1. The CDR3 has 14 amino acids. Germline V gene lookup returns CDR1 SGHKS and CDR2 YYEKEE (reference sequence). Germline trimming cut 9 bases from V and 1 base from J; bases unmatched to any gene: 7. In DNA form, the CDR3 reads TGTGCCAACGGACAGGGCGAGGGCACAGATACGCAGTATTTT. Amino acid sequence: CANGQGEGTDTQYF.

This clone has just one count. This chain links TRBV7-3 with TRBJ1-5, with D possibly TRBD1 on 6 matching bases. Germline CDR1 is SGHTA and CDR2 is FQGTGA. CDR3 size: 16 residues. V shed 5 bases and J shed 2 bases, with 16 bases lying between them. The CDR3 spells CASSPTVRGGNQPQHF. Written as DNA, the CDR3 is TGTGCCAGCAGCCCTACTGTCAGGGGAGGCAATCAGCCCCAGCATTTT.

The chain recombines TRBV18 with TRBJ1-1; perhaps TRBD1 as D (5 bases). The CDR3 covers 12 residues. Looked up from germline, CDR1 is KGHSH and CDR2 is LQKENI. Trimming stripped 4 bases from V and 4 bases from J, with 7 bases between. CDR3 coding DNA: TGTGCCAGCTCACAGGACATCACTGAAGCTTTCTTT. Protein product: CASSQDITEAFF.

J is TRBJ1-3 and V is TRBV5-1; D uncertain. The CDR3 has 15 residues. CDR1 and CDR2 from the germline V gene are SGHRS and YFSETQ. The germline V and J ends were trimmed by 0 bases and 1 base, with 8 bases remaining between them. The CDR3 here is CASSLEQPSGNTIYF. The CDR3 DNA sequence: TGCGCCAGCAGCTTGGAACAGCCGTCTGGAAACACCATATATTTT.

The chain recombines TRBV6-1 with TRBJ1-6; D gene unclear. The germline V gene encodes CDR1 MNHNS and CDR2 SASEGT. V shed 8 bases and J shed 10 bases, with 3 bases lying between them. This CDR3 has 9 amino acids. CDR3 in DNA: TGTGCCAGCGGGTCACCCCTCCACTTT. It is translated as CASGSPLHF.

This sequence joins TRBV6-5 and TRBJ2-2, with 9 bases fitting TRBD1. After removal of 2 bases from V and 1 base from J, the junction contained 2 bases not matched to a gene. Germline loops: CDR1 MNHEY, CDR2 SVGAGI. The CDR3 length is 16 residues. CDR3 sequence (DNA): TGTGCCAGCAGTTACCGGGACAGGGTGAACACCGGGGAGCTGTTTTTT. Translating it yields CASSYRDRVNTGELFF.

The genes are TRBV25-1 and TRBJ1-6, with 8 bases fitting TRBD1. The CDR3 covers 16 residues. V was pared by 6 bases and J by 9 bases, with 13 bases of the junction left unmatched. The germline CDR1 and CDR2 sequences are MGHDK and SYGVNS. CDR3 protein: CASRGDHRGIRSPLHF. The CDR3 nucleotides read TGTGCCAGCAGGGGGGACCACAGGGGGATACGTTCACCCCTCCACTTT.

The genes are TRBV27 and TRBJ2-3; no clear D. V gave up 2 bases and J gave up 6 bases, with 9 bases separating them. Germline V gene sequence: CDR1 MNHEY, CDR2 SMNVEV (reference sequence). This CDR3 spans 13 amino acids. CDR3 in amino acids: CASSLGFGDTQYF. The CDR3, as DNA: TGTGCCAGCAGTTTAGGGTTCGGGGATACGCAGTATTTT.

The chain uses TRBV7-9 and TRBJ1-1; the D is unclear. V was trimmed by 5 bases and J by 4 bases, leaving 8 bases between them. This CDR3 has 12 amino acids. Germline V gives CDR1 SEHNR, CDR2 FQNEAQ (reference sequence). CDR3: CASSVGTTEAFF. CDR3 coding DNA: TGTGCCAGCAGCGTAGGAACCACTGAAGCTTTCTTT.

This clone was found a few times. This sample also contains other DNA sequences that code for the same CDR3. The chain has TRBV6-5 and TRBJ1-5; 7 nucleotides match TRBD1. V lost 6 bases, J lost 3 bases, and 2 bases stayed unmatched. This CDR3 spans 13 amino acids. Germline assignment: CDR1 MNHEY and CDR2 SVGAGI. This CDR3 reads CASRRGHNQPQHF. The CDR3 nucleotides read TGTGCCAGCAGGAGGGGGCACAATCAGCCCCAGCATTTT.